This TCR beta chain derives from a study of shared clonotypes between healthy human individuals. Overall study context: The donor pool was made up of a couple of women and three men aged 18 to 49. Study findings and constraints: Only a few donors were included, so the genetic and exposure-history diversity represented was limited. Tissue TCR repertoires likely differ from these blood-only repertoires.

This CDR3 is built from 12 residues. V gave up 5 bases and J gave up 3 bases, with 6 bases separating them. Germline assignment: CDR1 SGHNT and CDR2 YENEEA. In the case of this clone: The target antigen is unknown. This CDR3 is also generated by other DNA sequences in the sample.

Measured with immunoSEQ multiplex PCR; TCRdb has only the in-frame clones, and not every one. This sample carries nearly 1,000,000 clones, less than 85% of them seen once, and the ten largest clones take over 1.3%. V gene TRBV11-3 combines with J gene TRBJ2-3, with a weak D call TRBD1 (5 bases). The clonotype comes from a young man in good health. The sample comprised memory CD4+ T cells sorted from blood. Subset noted: CD45RA-negative fraction. CDR3 protein: CASSKGTDTQYF. The CDR3 DNA reads TGTGCCAGCAGCAAGGGGACAGATACGCAGTATTTT.